This TCR beta chain was observed in a study of T cells in Graves' hyperthyroidism and ophthalmopathy. From RNA transcripts, TCR beta CDR3 regions were amplified. First-round RT-PCR with HTBI primers amplified the TCR CDR3 region. TCRdb reprocessed the multiplex PCR reads with MiXCR, giving one entry per CDR3 protein. The repertoire consists of roughly 98,000 distinct CDR3 sequences, with roughly 40% occurring once and the leading ten covering 9.5% to 13%. Absent ophthalmopathy progression within 18 months defined stable Graves' hyperthyroidism. Thyroid ultrasound and orbital computed tomography, with clinical symptoms and serum thyroxine and TRAb, informed diagnoses. The study, taken as a whole, reports: Most thyroid clonotypes that were expanded above 0.001 also turned up in blood. Ophthalmopathy, which appeared later, was predicted by the model a median approximately 6 months before onset.

This clonotype was found many times. Its antigen is unknown. The sample taken for sequencing was peripheral blood or thyroid tissue (not recorded which). The receptor was derived from a woman aged 30 to 39 with Graves' hyperthyroidism.

In DNA, the CDR3 is TGTGCCAGCAGCTTTGGACCGAGCACAGATACGCAGTATTTT. Residues: CASSFGPSTDTQYF. V usage is TRBV11-2 and J usage is TRBJ2-3; D gene ambiguous. Between the trimmed V and J ends, which lost 3 bases and 0 bases, there was a span of 7 bases. From germline, CDR1 is SGHAT and CDR2 FQNNGV. The CDR3 loop spans 14 amino acids.